The clone carrying this TCR beta chain was counted once. Its antigen is undetermined. These data are taken from a study of identical twins. Study-level results: Analyses of zero insertions could, in part, be confounded by invariant MAIT and iNKT cells. Where out-of-frame alpha sequences were twin-shared, they showed excess low generation probability. Weaker excess twin sharing was seen among beta out-of-frame sequences.

Template switching introduced a universal primer site, and the cDNA bore unique molecular identifiers. TCRdb called the 5' RACE reads again in MiXCR, with one record for every CDR3 protein. Counted here are about 1.7 million distinct CDR3 sequences, around a third occurring once; the ten biggest clones make up about 0.27%. This CDR3 region has 16 residues. Germline CDR1 and CDR2: MNHEY and SVGEGT. The V and J ends lost 5 bases and 10 bases, in that order; junction bases with no gene match: 13. This clonotype was obtained from a newborn girl in good health. The sequenced material came from cord blood. The genes are TRBV6-2 or TRBV6-3 and TRBJ2-3, with 12 bases aligning to TRBD2. DNA of the CDR3: TGTGCCAGCAGTGACAAGAGGCCTAGCGGGAGGGATCCGCAGTATTTT. Encoded protein: CASSDKRPSGRDPQYF.